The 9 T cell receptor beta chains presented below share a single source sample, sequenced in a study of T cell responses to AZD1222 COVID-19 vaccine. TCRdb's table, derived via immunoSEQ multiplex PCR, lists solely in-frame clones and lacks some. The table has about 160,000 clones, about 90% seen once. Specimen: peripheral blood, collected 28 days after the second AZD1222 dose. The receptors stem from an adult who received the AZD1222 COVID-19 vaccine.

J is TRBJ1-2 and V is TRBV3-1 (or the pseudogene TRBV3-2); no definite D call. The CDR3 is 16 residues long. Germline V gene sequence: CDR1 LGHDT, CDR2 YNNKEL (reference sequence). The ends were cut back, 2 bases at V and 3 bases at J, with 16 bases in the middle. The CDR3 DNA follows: TGTGCCAGCAGCCAACCCTACACCCGGGAGGACTATGGCTACACCTTC. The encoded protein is CASSQPYTREDYGYTF.

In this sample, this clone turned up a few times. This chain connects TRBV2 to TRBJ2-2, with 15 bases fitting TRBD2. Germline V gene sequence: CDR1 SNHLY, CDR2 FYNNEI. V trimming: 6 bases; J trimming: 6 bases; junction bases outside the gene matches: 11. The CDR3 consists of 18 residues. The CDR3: CASRPPGLAGGGAGELFF. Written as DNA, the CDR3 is TGTGCCAGCAGACCACCGGGACTAGCGGGGGGCGGGGCCGGGGAGCTGTTTTTT.

CDR3 loop: CASSLGDEKLFF. In nucleotides, the CDR3 is TGTGCCAGCAGCTTGGGTGATGAAAAACTGTTTTTT. The chain is built from TRBV7-9 and TRBJ1-4; D is undetermined. CDR1 is SEHNR and CDR2 is FQNEAQ in the germline V gene (reference sequence). V was shortened by 3 bases and J by 6 bases, with 5 bases between the two germline ends. The CDR3 length is 12 residues.

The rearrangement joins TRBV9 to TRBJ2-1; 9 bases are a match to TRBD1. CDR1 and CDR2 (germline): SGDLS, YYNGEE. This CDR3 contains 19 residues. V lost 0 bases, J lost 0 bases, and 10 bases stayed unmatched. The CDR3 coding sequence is TGTGCCAGCAGCGTAGCTTCGGGACAGGGTGCGAGCTCCTACAATGAGCAGTTCTTC. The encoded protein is CASSVASGQGASSYNEQFF.

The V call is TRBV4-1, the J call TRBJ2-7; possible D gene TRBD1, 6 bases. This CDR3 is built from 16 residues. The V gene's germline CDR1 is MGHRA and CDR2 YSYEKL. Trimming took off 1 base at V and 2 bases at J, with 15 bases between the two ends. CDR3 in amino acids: CASSQAGTRGPYEQYF. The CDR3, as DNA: TGCGCCAGCAGCCAAGCCGGGACAAGAGGGCCCTACGAGCAGTACTTC.

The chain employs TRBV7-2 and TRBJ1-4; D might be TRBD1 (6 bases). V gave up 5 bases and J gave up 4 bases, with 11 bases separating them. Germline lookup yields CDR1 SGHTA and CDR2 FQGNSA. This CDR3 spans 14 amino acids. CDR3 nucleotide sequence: TGTGCCAGCAGCGCTGACAGGTATAATGAAAAACTGTTTTTT. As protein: CASSADRYNEKLFF.

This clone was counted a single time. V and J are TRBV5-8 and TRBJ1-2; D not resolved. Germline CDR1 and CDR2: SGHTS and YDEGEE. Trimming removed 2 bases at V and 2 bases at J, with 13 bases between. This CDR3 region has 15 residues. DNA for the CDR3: TGTGCCAGCAGCTTCTTGACATCCCCCAACTATGGCTACACCTTC. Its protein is CASSFLTSPNYGYTF.

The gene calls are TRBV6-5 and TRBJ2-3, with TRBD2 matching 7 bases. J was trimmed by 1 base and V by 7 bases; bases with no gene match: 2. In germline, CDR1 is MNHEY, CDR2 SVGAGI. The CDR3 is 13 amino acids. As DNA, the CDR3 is TGTGCCAGCAAGGGACTACGCACAGATACGCAGTATTTT. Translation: CASKGLRTDTQYF.

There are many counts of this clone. CDR3 DNA: TGCGCCAGCAGCTTGGGACTAGATATCGGGGAGCTGTTTTTT. It translates to CASSLGLDIGELFF. The J gene is TRBJ2-2, the V gene TRBV5-1; tentatively, D is TRBD2 (6 bases). V was shortened by 0 bases and J by 7 bases, with 10 bases between the two germline ends. Germline V gene data show CDR1 as SGHRS and CDR2 as YFSETQ. The CDR3 is made up of 14 amino acids.